This entry is about one TCR beta chain. Using a J-beta primer mix together with a sample-barcoded 5' primer, a second PCR was run for roughly 7 to 11 cycles. MiXCR was run by TCRdb on the 5' RACE reads, yielding one entry per CDR3 protein. The top ten clones hold approximately 15% of a sample with 550,000 to 800,000 distinct CDR3 sequences, approximately 30% of them seen once. The CDR3 runs to 16 residues. The ends lost 4 bases at V and 9 bases at J; junction bases unmatched: 11. Germline V gene data show CDR1 as SGHVS and CDR2 as FNYEAQ. This record comes from a study of blood T cells in healthy people across ages.

J is TRBJ1-6 and V is TRBV7-6; 8 bases agree with TRBD1. The sequencing sample was made of blood. The receptor was isolated from a woman older than 75 in good health. The CDR3 DNA reads TGTGCCAGCAGCTCGGAACAGGGGGGTCTGGGTTCACCCCTCCACTTT. Its translation: CASSSEQGGLGSPLHF.